These 26 T cell receptor beta chains share one sample of origin, sequenced in a study of cytomegalovirus exposure and HLA in healthy donors. PCR used 60 Vbeta primers and 13 Jbeta primers. TCRdb keeps only in-frame clones here, not all; method: immunoSEQ multiplex PCR. The data contain about 120,000 clones, 80% of them singletons. Sequencing used PBMCs. The receptors shown here come from a female donor in good health and CMV-seropositive.

The chain uses TRBV7-9 and TRBJ1-1, with 9 bases identical to TRBD1. This CDR3 region has 14 residues. V gave up 5 bases and J gave up 3 bases; unmatched junction bases: 4. The germline V gene encodes CDR1 SEHNR and CDR2 FQNEAQ (reference sequence). CDR3 in amino acids: CASSRQGVDTEAFF. CDR3 bases: TGTGCCAGCAGCCGACAGGGGGTAGACACTGAAGCTTTCTTT.

This chain links TRBV5-1 with TRBJ2-2; TRBD2 agrees at 10 bases. Germline V lookup: CDR1 SGHRS, CDR2 YFSETQ. The CDR3 covers 18 residues. The J segment lost 5 bases and the V segment lost 0 bases, leaving 10 bases of the junction unmatched. The CDR3 region is CASSLVSTGLAVTGELFF. CDR3 bases: TGCGCCAGCAGCTTGGTATCTACCGGACTAGCGGTGACCGGGGAGCTGTTTTTT.

CDR3 sequence reads: CASSQEGSGGSTEAFF. As DNA, the CDR3 is TGCGCCAGCAGCCAAGAAGGATCGGGGGGGAGCACTGAAGCTTTCTTT. The chain links TRBV4-1 to TRBJ1-1; TRBD1 might be the D (5 bases). The CDR3 sequence is 16 residues long. Germline CDR1 reads MGHRA; CDR2 reads YSYEKL. The germline V and J ends were trimmed by 0 bases and 4 bases, with 15 bases remaining between them.

This chain links TRBV5-4 with TRBJ2-7, with 8 bases fitting TRBD2. Per the germline V gene, CDR1 is SGHNT and CDR2 is YYREEE (reference sequence). Trimming at V came to 1 base and at J to 2 bases, leaving 8 bases not matched to a gene. CDR3 length: 16 residues. This chain's CDR3 is CASSLSTSGLPYEQYF. The CDR3 bases are TGTGCCAGCAGCTTGAGTACTAGCGGCTTACCCTACGAGCAGTACTTC.

The chain employs TRBV2 and TRBJ1-1, with TRBD1 matching over 10 bases. Looked up from germline, CDR1 is SNHLY and CDR2 is FYNNEI. The V gene end was trimmed by 6 bases and the J gene end by 2 bases; junction bases not matched to a gene: 6. The CDR3 is 15 residues long. CDR3 nucleotides: TGTGCCAGCAGGGGACGACAGGGGGCAAACACTGAAGCTTTCTTT. This codes for CASRGRQGANTEAFF.

The chain joins TRBV18 to TRBJ1-5; 10 bases are a match to TRBD1. This CDR3 has 17 amino acids. CDR1 and CDR2 from the germline V gene are KGHSH and LQKENI. V dropped 5 bases and J dropped 0; count of bases not matched to a gene: 7. The CDR3 coding sequence is TGTGCCAGCTCATACTCCGGGACAGGGGTTAGCAATCAGCCCCAGCATTTT. Its translation is CASSYSGTGVSNQPQHF.

The gene calls are TRBV7-9 and TRBJ2-3; 7 nucleotides line up with TRBD1. The CDR3 extends over 14 amino acids. Trimming cost V 6 bases and J 1 base; bases outside gene matches: 4. The germline V gene has CDR1 SEHNR and CDR2 FQNEAQ (reference sequence). This CDR3 is CASSRQGGTDTQYF. DNA of the CDR3: TGTGCCAGCAGTCGACAGGGAGGCACAGATACGCAGTATTTT.

The rearrangement links TRBV7-3 to TRBJ1-4, with D uncertain. This CDR3 spans 17 amino acids. The V end was cut by 2 bases, the J end by 0 bases, with 13 bases between. Germline loops: CDR1 SGHTA, CDR2 FQGTGA. In DNA, the CDR3 is TGTGCCAGCAGCTTATCTCACGGAGGTGCAACTAATGAAAAACTGTTTTTT. Protein product: CASSLSHGGATNEKLFF.

The chain joins TRBV6-1 to TRBJ2-7; D uncertain. Trimming left V 5 bases short and J 1 base short, with 15 bases between. Germline-derived CDR1 and CDR2 are MNHNS and SASEGT. CDR3 size: 15 residues. The CDR3 sequence is CASSPDLDPSYEQYF. The DNA of the CDR3 is TGTGCCAGCAGTCCCGACTTAGACCCTTCCTACGAGCAGTACTTC.

The gene calls are TRBV30 and TRBJ1-1; possibly TRBD1 for D (6 bases). This CDR3 region has 13 residues. V gave up 4 bases and J gave up 2 bases, with 11 bases separating them. Looked up from germline, CDR1 is GTSNPN and CDR2 is SVGIG (reference sequence). This CDR3 reads CAWIRQENTEAFF. CDR3 bases: TGTGCCTGGATTCGACAGGAAAACACTGAAGCTTTCTTT.

The rearrangement uses TRBV2 and TRBJ1-6; D is undetermined. The V end lost 6 bases, the J end lost 15 bases, and 12 bases lay between the germline ends. Germline assignment: CDR1 SNHLY and CDR2 FYNNEI. This CDR3 spans 11 amino acids. CDR3 nucleotide sequence: TGTGCCAGCAGCCAGTCGGGAAGCCTCCACTTT. It specifies CASSQSGSLHF. Based on the CDR3 plus reference TRBV2 and TRBJ1-6, the full variable domain is EPEVTQTPSHQVTQMGQEVILRCVPISNHLYFYWYRQILGQKVEFLVSFYNNEISEKSEIFDDQFSVERPDGSNFTLKIRSTKLEDSAMYFCASSQSGSLHFGNGTRLTVT.

This clone turned up a few times. V and J are TRBV5-1 and TRBJ2-7; no clear D gene. The germline V gene encodes CDR1 SGHRS and CDR2 YFSETQ. The V end lost 1 base, the J end lost 1 base, and 9 bases lay between the germline ends. The CDR3 is 14 amino acids. CDR3 DNA: TGCGCCAGCAGCTTGCGAGCCACTTCCTACGAGCAGTACTTC. It is translated as CASSLRATSYEQYF. The full variable domain, with the rest looked up from reference TRBV5-1 and TRBJ2-7, is KAGVTQTPRYLIKTRGQQVTLSCSPISGHRSVSWYQQTPGQGLQFLFEYFSETQRNKGNFPGRFSGRQFSNSRSEMNVSTLELGDSALYLCASSLRATSYEQYFGPGTRLTVT.

This chain uses TRBV10-3 with TRBJ2-5; 7 nucleotides align to TRBD2. Losses at the gene ends were 10 bases for V and 2 bases for J; bases not matched to a gene: 7. Germline V gene data show CDR1 as ENHRY and CDR2 as SYGVKD. This CDR3 is built from 13 residues. The CDR3 DNA follows: TGTGCCACCGGGGAAGCGGGGCAAGAGACCCAGTACTTC. Translated, it gives CATGEAGQETQYF.

The V call is TRBV28, the J call TRBJ1-2, with 7 bases fitting TRBD1. V lost 8 bases, J lost 5 bases, and 11 bases stayed unmatched. CDR1 is MDHEN, CDR2 SYDVKM, per germline. The CDR3 covers 14 residues. The CDR3, as DNA: TGTGCCAGCCGCTCGCAGGGGGTAAAATATGGCTACACCTTC. Residues: CASRSQGVKYGYTF.

The V and J genes are TRBV6-5 and TRBJ1-1; D remains ambiguous. The CDR3 contains 16 residues. The germline gives CDR1 MNHEY, CDR2 SVGAGI. V dropped 0 bases and J dropped 4 bases, with 15 bases sitting between them. The CDR3 nucleotides read TGTGCCAGCAGTTACTCTTCCTGGGGAGCGAGCACTGAAGCTTTCTTT. Translating gives CASSYSSWGASTEAFF.

This sequence joins TRBV9 and TRBJ1-3; 10 bases fit TRBD1. Germline V gene sequence: CDR1 SGDLS, CDR2 YYNGEE. V dropped 4 bases and J dropped 6; count of bases not matched to a gene: 7. The CDR3 is 15 amino acids. This CDR3 is CASSPMTGGANTIYF. The CDR3 bases are TGTGCCAGCAGCCCCATGACAGGGGGCGCAAACACCATATATTTT.

The gene calls are TRBV7-6 and TRBJ2-7, with 9 bases identical to TRBD1. CDR1 is SGHVS and CDR2 is FNYEAQ in the germline V gene. The CDR3 is made up of 14 amino acids. V lost 7 bases, J lost 3 bases, and 7 bases stayed unmatched. The CDR3 protein is CASTVGQGGYEQYF. The CDR3 DNA sequence: TGTGCCAGCACCGTGGGACAGGGCGGCTACGAGCAGTACTTC. The variable domain in full, with the rest retrieved from reference TRBV7-6 and TRBJ2-7, is GAGVSQSPRYKVTKRGQDVALRCDPISGHVSLYWYRQALGQGPEFLTYFNYEAQQDKSGLPNDRFSAERPEGSISTLTIQRTEQRDSAMYRCASTVGQGGYEQYFGPGTRLTVT.

The chain employs TRBV9 and TRBJ1-2; D gene unclear. This CDR3 comprises 14 residues. The V gene lost 3 bases and the J gene lost 4 bases, with 13 bases spanning the gap. The V gene's germline CDR1 is SGDLS and CDR2 YYNGEE. CDR3 amino acids: CASSDGNILYGYTF. The CDR3 DNA is TGTGCCAGCAGCGACGGGAACATCCTCTATGGCTACACCTTC.

The rearrangement links TRBV28 to TRBJ2-3; 10 bases fit TRBD2. There are 15 residues in the CDR3. Germline loops: CDR1 MDHEN, CDR2 SYDVKM. The V and J ends lost 6 bases and 3 bases, in that order; junction bases with no gene match: 6. The CDR3 region is CASSRSGGRTDTQYF. DNA of the CDR3: TGTGCCAGCAGCCGTAGCGGGGGGCGGACAGATACGCAGTATTTT.

The CDR3: CATGTGGSLHQPQHF. The CDR3 coding sequence is TGTGCCACCGGGACAGGGGGGTCCTTACATCAGCCCCAGCATTTT. The chain has TRBV27 and TRBJ1-5; 11 positions match TRBD1. Germline CDR1 MNHEY, CDR2 SMNVEV (reference sequence). V gave up 10 bases and J gave up 5 bases; unmatched junction bases: 10. The CDR3 is 15 amino acids.

V and J are TRBV27 and TRBJ2-7, with TRBD2 matching over 9 bases. Germline values: CDR1 MNHEY, CDR2 SMNVEV (reference sequence). The length of the CDR3 is 18 residues. The V gene end was trimmed by 4 bases and the J gene end by 7 bases; junction bases not matched to a gene: 20. The CDR3 sequence is CASSSPLPGGGALREQYF. CDR3 sequence (DNA): TGTGCCAGCAGTTCACCCCTCCCAGGCGGGGGGGCCCTACGGGAGCAGTACTTC.

CDR3 residues: CASSLNSYGYTF. CDR3 coding DNA: TGTGCCAGCAGCTTAAACAGTTATGGCTACACCTTC. V gene TRBV7-8 combines with J gene TRBJ1-2, with unresolved D. Germline CDR1 reads SGHVS; CDR2 reads FQNEAQ. V gave up 2 bases and J gave up 5 bases, with 6 bases separating them. The CDR3 length is 12 residues.

The chain links TRBV7-3 to TRBJ2-7; D might be TRBD1 (7 bases). Germline V lookup: CDR1 SGHTA, CDR2 FQGTGA. Trimming left V 0 bases short and J 5 bases short, with 8 bases between. The CDR3 runs to 13 residues. CDR3 sequence: CASSLTRGDEQYF. The DNA of the CDR3 is TGTGCCAGCAGCTTAACCAGGGGGGACGAGCAGTACTTC.

The chain links TRBV7-8 to TRBJ1-2, with D uncertain. Trimming pared 1 base from V and 2 bases from J, leaving 17 bases between. Looked up from germline, CDR1 is SGHVS and CDR2 is FQNEAQ. CDR3 length: 17 amino acids. CDR3 nucleotide sequence: TGTGCCAGCAGCTTAGGTATAGCTTGGCAGCCAAACTATGGCTACACCTTC. Translating gives CASSLGIAWQPNYGYTF.

J is TRBJ1-6 and V is TRBV30; D is unclear. Trimming removed 4 bases at V and 4 bases at J, with 11 bases between. Germline V gene data show CDR1 as GTSNPN and CDR2 as SVGIG (reference sequence). The CDR3 is 14 amino acids. CDR3 protein: CAWTARGYNSPLHF. CDR3 DNA: TGTGCCTGGACCGCGCGGGGTTATAATTCACCCCTCCACTTT.

This sequence joins TRBV6-6 and TRBJ2-7; D gene ambiguous. Germline CDR1 MNHNY, CDR2 SVGAGI (reference sequence). V was clipped by 0 bases and J by 3 bases, with 6 bases between them. The CDR3 contains 13 residues. The CDR3 reads CASSYSYNYEQYF. The CDR3 bases are TGTGCCAGCAGTTACTCGTATAACTACGAGCAGTACTTC.